This note documents a single T cell receptor (beta chain) sequence. Authors' methods: Amplification of reference gene primers provided the estimated nucleated cell counts. Only in-frame clones appear in the TCRdb table, and some are missing; sequencing was by immunoSEQ multiplex PCR. The DNA gave D and trimming, while V, J and clone size come from that table. The sample contains around 46,000 clones, around 82% of which appear only once. The CDR3 covers 15 residues. J lost 1 base, V lost 8 bases, and 9 bases had no gene match. The germline V gene has CDR1 LNHDA and CDR2 SQIVND (reference sequence). The data derive from a study of blood T cell repertoires in COVID-19. Overall study context: Researchers got acute and convalescent COVID-19 samples from the United States, Italy and Spain. Sources were T cells, B-cell-depleted T cells, or PBMCs; the material itself was cDNA or gDNA.

The TCR was taken from a man aged 35-49 years with acute or convalescent COVID-19. Sequencing used peripheral blood. This chain connects TRBV19 to TRBJ1-1; 8 bases match TRBD1. The CDR3 nucleotides read TGTGCCAGTTCCCGGTTTGGGACAGGGAACACTGAAGCTTTCTTT. Translation: CASSRFGTGNTEAFF.